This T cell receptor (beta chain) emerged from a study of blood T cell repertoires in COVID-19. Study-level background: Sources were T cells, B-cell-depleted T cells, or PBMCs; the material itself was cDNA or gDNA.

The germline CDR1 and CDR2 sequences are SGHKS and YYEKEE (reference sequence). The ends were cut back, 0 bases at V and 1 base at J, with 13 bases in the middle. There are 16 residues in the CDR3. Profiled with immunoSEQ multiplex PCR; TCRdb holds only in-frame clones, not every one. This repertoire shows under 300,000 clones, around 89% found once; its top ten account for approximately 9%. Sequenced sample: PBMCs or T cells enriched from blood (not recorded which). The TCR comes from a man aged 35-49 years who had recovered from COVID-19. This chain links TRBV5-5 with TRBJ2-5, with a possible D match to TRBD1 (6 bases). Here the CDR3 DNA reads TGTGCCAGCAGCTTGGGACAGGCTTGGTTCCAAGAGACCCAGTACTTC. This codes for CASSLGQAWFQETQYF.